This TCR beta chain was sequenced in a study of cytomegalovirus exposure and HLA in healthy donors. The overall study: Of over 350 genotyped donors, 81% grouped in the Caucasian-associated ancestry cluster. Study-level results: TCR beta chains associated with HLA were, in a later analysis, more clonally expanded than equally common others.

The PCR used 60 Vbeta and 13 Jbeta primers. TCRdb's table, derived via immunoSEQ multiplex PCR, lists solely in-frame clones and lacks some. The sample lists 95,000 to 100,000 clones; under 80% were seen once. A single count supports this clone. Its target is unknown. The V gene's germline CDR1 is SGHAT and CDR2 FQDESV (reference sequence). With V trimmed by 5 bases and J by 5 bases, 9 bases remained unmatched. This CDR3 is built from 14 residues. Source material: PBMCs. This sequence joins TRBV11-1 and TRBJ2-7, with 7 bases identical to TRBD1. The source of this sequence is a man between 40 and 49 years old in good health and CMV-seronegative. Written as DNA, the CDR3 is TGTGCCAGCAGCGCAGGGGGTCCTCGGGACGAGCAGTACTTC. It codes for CASSAGGPRDEQYF.